This T cell receptor beta chain was sequenced in a study of cytomegalovirus exposure and HLA in healthy donors. In the PCR, 60 Vbeta and 13 Jbeta primers were used. Clones were read by immunoSEQ multiplex PCR, and TCRdb kept only the in-frame ones, dropping some. The sample yields 150,000 or so clones, around 80% seen once. Germline V gives CDR1 SGHNT, CDR2 YYREEE (reference sequence). The CDR3 consists of 16 residues. V lost 4 bases, J lost 3 bases, and 6 bases stayed unmatched. The genes are TRBV5-4 and TRBJ2-7; 14 bases line up with TRBD2. The TCR comes from a woman between 35 and 50 years old in good health and CMV-seropositive. Sequenced material: PBMCs. The CDR3 sequence: CASSPGLAGVYYEQYF. CDR3 coding DNA: TGTGCCAGCAGCCCGGGACTAGCGGGAGTCTACTACGAGCAGTACTTC.